What follows are 2 T cell receptor beta chains derived from one specimen sequenced in a study of T cell changes during pregnancy in multiple sclerosis. Assay: immunoSEQ multiplex PCR; the TCRdb copy retains only in-frame clones and omits some. The repertoire includes 38,000 or so clones, 85% to 95% of them detected once, and roughly 0.41% sits in the top ten. The sample was CD4+ T cells from peripheral blood mononuclear cells, taken in the first trimester of pregnancy. These receptors were obtained from a female donor with multiple sclerosis, enrolled in a pregnancy study.

In its sample, this clone was seen once. The chain has TRBV25-1 and TRBJ2-2; possibly TRBD1 for D (6 bases). The CDR3 covers 16 residues. Between the trimmed V and J ends, which lost 3 bases and 4 bases, there was a span of 15 bases. From germline, CDR1 is MGHDK and CDR2 SYGVNS. The CDR3 DNA is TGTGCCAGCAGTGACCCACAGGGTTATAGCACCGGGGAGCTGTTTTTT. Translating it yields CASSDPQGYSTGELFF.

The CDR3 DNA sequence: TGTGCCAGCAGCTTACAGGGGTGGTCCTACACCTTC. Translated: CASSLQGWSYTF. The chain uses TRBV7-2 and TRBJ1-2; a possible D gene is TRBD1 (6 bases). The CDR3 covers 12 residues. V lost 2 bases, J lost 10 bases, and 11 bases lay in between. Germline loops: CDR1 SGHTA, CDR2 FQGNSA.